This TCR beta chain was captured in a study of T cell changes during pregnancy in multiple sclerosis. Assay: immunoSEQ multiplex PCR; the TCRdb copy retains only in-frame clones and omits some. This sample has some 54,000 clones; approximately 93% occur once, and the top ten carry over 1.5%. The material was peripheral blood, obtained after pregnancy. The origin of this receptor is a female donor with multiple sclerosis, enrolled in a pregnancy study.

The CDR3 reads CASSFMDRGGQETQYF. CDR3 DNA: TGTGCCAGCAGCTTTATGGACAGGGGGGGCCAAGAGACCCAGTACTTC. V usage is TRBV2 and J usage is TRBJ2-5; TRBD1 agrees at 10 bases. V lost 6 bases and J lost 1; bases outside the gene matches: 8. This CDR3 has 16 residues. Germline loops: CDR1 SNHLY, CDR2 FYNNEI.